What follows are 23 T cell receptor beta chains derived from one specimen sequenced in a study of OX40 agonist ivuxolimab in advanced cancers. Data came from immunoSEQ multiplex PCR; TCRdb stores just in-frame clones and leaves some out. The sample shows about 19,000 clones, about four fifths of them seen only once. Sequencing was performed on CD4+ or CD8+ T cells sorted from blood, taken in a trial of the OX40 agonist ivuxolimab. The receptors shown here come from an adult with an advanced solid tumor such as melanoma, head and neck, liver or kidney cancer.

Only one count was recorded for this clone. In the same sample, other DNA sequences code for this CDR3. The chain carries TRBV15 and TRBJ2-2; D is uncertain. V was clipped by 0 bases and J by 0 bases, with 8 bases between them. The germline V gene has CDR1 LNHNV and CDR2 YYDKDF (reference sequence). The CDR3 is 16 residues long. For the CDR3, the DNA is TGTGCCACCAGCAGAGAGAGGACCCCGAACACCGGGGAGCTGTTTTTT. Protein: CATSRERTPNTGELFF.

To note about this clone: Germline is not matched at one junction end, which may reflect a read error. This chain connects TRBV11-2 to TRBJ2-7; no clear D gene. The germline CDR1 and CDR2 sequences are SGHAT and FQNNGV. This CDR3 comprises 11 residues. As DNA, the CDR3 is TGTGCCAGCAGCTTAGAGGGCCATCCCATCTTC. Its protein is CASSLEGHPIF.

The chain combines TRBV5-7 with TRBJ2-7; D perhaps matches TRBD2 (6 bases). Being an ORF, TRBV5-7 has a function that is uncertain. V was trimmed by 0 bases and J by 0 bases, leaving 13 bases between them. The CDR3 has 16 residues. The CDR3 DNA sequence: TGTGCCAGCAGCTTGGGGCTAGCGCCAACCTCCTACGAGCAGTACTTC. Amino acid sequence: CASSLGLAPTSYEQYF.

This clone was seen once. CDR3 DNA sequence: TGTGCCTGGAGTCCGGTCAGGGGCATGAACACTGAAGCTTTCTTT. This gives the protein CAWSPVRGMNTEAFF. This chain connects TRBV30 to TRBJ1-1; a weak D match, TRBD1 (6 bases). Trimming removed 2 bases from V and 0 bases from J, with 13 bases in between. Germline V gives CDR1 GTSNPN, CDR2 SVGIG (reference sequence). The CDR3 runs to 15 residues.

V is TRBV29-1 and J is TRBJ2-6; 10 bases agree with TRBD1. Germline trimming cut 3 bases from V and 3 bases from J; bases unmatched to any gene: 11. Germline CDR1 is SQVTM and CDR2 is ANQGSEA. This CDR3 has 18 residues. The CDR3 loop reads CSVESPGQGENGANVLTF. CDR3 in DNA: TGCAGCGTTGAGTCACCAGGACAGGGGGAAAATGGGGCCAACGTCCTGACTTTC.

V gene TRBV5-1 combines with J gene TRBJ1-4, with D hard to call. V lost 4 bases to trimming and J lost 0 bases, with 16 bases between them. The germline V gene has CDR1 SGHRS and CDR2 YFSETQ. This CDR3 is built from 17 residues. CDR3 nucleotides: TGCGCCAGCAGCGCCTTACAGAATTCTGCAACTAATGAAAAACTGTTTTTT. This codes for CASSALQNSATNEKLFF.

The CDR3 nucleotides read TGTGCCAGCAGCCCGGGAGTGAACACCGGGGAGCTGTTTTTT. Translating it yields CASSPGVNTGELFF. This chain uses TRBV5-4 with TRBJ2-2; D perhaps matches TRBD2 (6 bases). Looked up from germline, CDR1 is SGHNT and CDR2 is YYREEE (reference sequence). This CDR3 has 14 amino acids. With 4 bases removed from V and 1 base from J, the gap between germline ends came to 8 bases.

The rearrangement links TRBV5-1 to TRBJ2-7; 9 nucleotides align to TRBD2. Germline CDR1 reads SGHRS; CDR2 reads YFSETQ. J lost 5 bases, V lost 0 bases, and 6 bases had no gene match. The CDR3 extends over 15 amino acids. The CDR3 DNA is TGCGCCAGCAGCTTGGGGGCGGGAGGGGGCGACGAGCAGTACTTC. This encodes CASSLGAGGGDEQYF.

Here the CDR3 reads CASRVAGGLDTQYF. DNA for the CDR3: TGTGCCAGCAGGGTGGCGGGGGGCCTGGATACGCAGTATTTT. This chain uses TRBV7-8 with TRBJ2-3, with 8 bases fitting TRBD2. The germline gives CDR1 SGHVS, CDR2 FQNEAQ. CDR3 length: 14 amino acids. Trimming at V came to 6 bases and at J to 6 bases, leaving 8 bases not matched to a gene.

The CDR3 reads CASSPTTGNYEQYF. The CDR3 DNA reads as TGTGCCAGCTCACCAACGACAGGCAACTACGAGCAGTACTTC. The J gene is TRBJ2-7, the V gene TRBV18, with a tentative D call TRBD1 (6 bases). Germline CDR1 is KGHSH and CDR2 is LQKENI. The CDR3 is 14 amino acids. V was pared by 2 bases and J by 3 bases, with 11 bases between. Using reference TRBV18 and TRBJ2-7 for the parts outside the CDR3, the full variable domain is NAGVMQNPRHLVRRRGQEARLRCSPMKGHSHVYWYRQLPEEGLKFMVYLQKENIIDESGMPKERFSAEFPKEGPSILRIQQVVRGDSAAYFCASSPTTGNYEQYFGPGTRLTVT.

The gene calls are TRBV27 and TRBJ2-7; D unresolved. The CDR3 contains 12 residues. V was clipped by 5 bases and J by 3 bases, with 8 bases between them. Germline loops: CDR1 MNHEY, CDR2 SMNVEV (reference sequence). Here the CDR3 reads CASSLLLYEQYF. The CDR3 nucleotides are TGTGCCAGCAGTCTACTTCTCTACGAGCAGTACTTC.

The rearrangement joins TRBV7-9 to TRBJ1-2, with 9 bases matching TRBD1. Germline V gives CDR1 SEHNR, CDR2 FQNEAQ (reference sequence). The CDR3 consists of 15 residues. J lost 6 bases, V lost 0 bases, and 5 bases had no gene match. The CDR3 DNA is TGTGCCAGCAGCTTAGCGACAGGGGGACGTGATGGCTACACCTTC. Its protein is CASSLATGGRDGYTF.

The chain uses TRBV15 and TRBJ2-3; D gene unclear. Trimming removed 8 bases at V and 1 base at J, with 10 bases between. Germline CDR1 LNHNV, CDR2 YYDKDF (reference sequence). This CDR3 has 13 residues. In nucleotides, the CDR3 is TGTGCCACCGGCGGTGGCCGCACAGATACGCAGTATTTT. It codes for CATGGGRTDTQYF.

The chain couples TRBV9 to TRBJ2-1, with 8 bases aligning to TRBD2. J gave up 5 bases and V 0 bases, and 4 bases lay outside the gene matches. In germline, CDR1 is SGDLS, CDR2 YYNGEE. The length of the CDR3 is 15 residues. CDR3 residues: CASSVDPGGHNEQFF. The CDR3 DNA sequence: TGTGCCAGCAGCGTAGATCCGGGGGGGCACAATGAGCAGTTCTTC.

The genes are TRBV6-5 and TRBJ2-7; D is possibly TRBD2 (6 bases). Germline CDR1 reads MNHEY; CDR2 reads SVGAGI. There are 13 residues in the CDR3. The germline V and J ends were trimmed by 4 bases and 2 bases, with 9 bases remaining between them. The CDR3 reads CASSFRETYEQYF. The DNA of the CDR3 is TGTGCCAGCAGTTTCCGGGAGACCTACGAGCAGTACTTC.

The gene calls are TRBV5-8 and TRBJ1-1; no clear D gene. This CDR3 contains 15 residues. The V gene's germline CDR1 is SGHTS and CDR2 YDEGEE. V lost 0 bases and J lost 0, with 9 bases in between. The DNA of the CDR3 is TGTGCCAGCAGCTTGGGAAGGGTCGTGAACACTGAAGCTTTCTTT. Translation: CASSLGRVVNTEAFF. The full variable domain, completed using reference TRBV5-8 and TRBJ1-1, is EAGVTQSPTHLIKTRGQQATLRCSPISGHTSVYWYQQALGLGLQFLLWYDEGEERNRGNFPPRFSGRQFPNYSSELNVNALELEDSALYLCASSLGRVVNTEAFFGQGTRLTVV.

The DNA for the CDR3 is TGTGCCAGCAGCTTTTGGACAGGCGATAACACTGAAGCTTTCTTT. It translates to CASSFWTGDNTEAFF. The V and J genes are TRBV5-6 and TRBJ1-1; 7 bases agree with TRBD1. The germline gives CDR1 SGHDT, CDR2 YYEEEE. Germline trimming cut 2 bases from V and 2 bases from J; bases unmatched to any gene: 6. The CDR3 runs 15 residues. The full variable domain, completed using reference TRBV5-6 and TRBJ1-1, is DAGVTQSPTHLIKTRGQQVTLRCSPKSGHDTVSWYQQALGQGPQFIFQYYEEEERQRGNFPDRFSGHQFPNYSSELNVNALLLGDSALYLCASSFWTGDNTEAFFGQGTRLTVV.

Only a few counts were recorded for this clone. The V gene is TRBV6-5, the J gene TRBJ2-5; 8 nucleotides align to TRBD1. V lost 0 bases and J lost 5; bases outside the gene matches: 8. Germline CDR1 is MNHEY and CDR2 is SVGAGI. The length of the CDR3 is 16 residues. CDR3 coding DNA: TGTGCCAGCAGTTACTCGAACCAGGGGGCGGGGGAGACCCAGTACTTC. It translates to CASSYSNQGAGETQYF.

The chain recombines TRBV12-5 with TRBJ2-1, with 7 bases that match TRBD1. This CDR3 region has 13 residues. CDR1 is LGHNT and CDR2 is FRNRAP in the germline V gene. Trimming cost V 1 base and J 7 bases; bases outside gene matches: 1. CDR3 DNA: TGTGCTAGTGGTTTGGACAGGGGTAATGAGCAGTTCTTC. This sequence encodes CASGLDRGNEQFF.

The chain has TRBV27 and TRBJ2-2, with TRBD1 matching 10 bases. Germline-derived CDR1 and CDR2 are MNHEY and SMNVEV (reference sequence). CDR3 length: 12 amino acids. V was pared by 7 bases and J by 10 bases, with 3 bases of the junction left unmatched. CDR3 residues: CASTGQGEELFF. The CDR3 region has the DNA TGTGCCAGCACAGGACAGGGGGAGGAGCTGTTTTTT.

The CDR3 protein is CASSEWAGTLNTEAFF. CDR3 bases: TGTGCCAGCAGTGAATGGGCCGGGACACTCAACACTGAAGCTTTCTTT. V gene TRBV25-1 combines with J gene TRBJ1-1, with D perhaps TRBD1 (6 bases). The CDR3 consists of 16 residues. Trimming removed 1 base from V and 2 bases from J, with 14 bases in between. Germline V CDR1 and CDR2: MGHDK, SYGVNS. Using reference TRBV25-1 and TRBJ1-1 for the parts outside the CDR3, the full variable domain is EADIYQTPRYLVIGTGKKITLECSQTMGHDKMYWYQQDPGMELHLIHYSYGVNSTEKGDLSSESTVSRIRTEHFPLTLESARPSHTSQYLCASSEWAGTLNTEAFFGQGTRLTVV.

This clone was seen many times. V and J are TRBV28 and TRBJ2-7, with D possibly being TRBD2 (6 bases). V was cut by 8 bases and J by 6 bases, with 11 bases left in between. In germline, CDR1 is MDHEN, CDR2 SYDVKM. The CDR3 loop spans 11 amino acids. CDR3 coding DNA: TGTGCCAGCCTCCAGGGAGGCGAGCAGTACTTC. Amino acid sequence: CASLQGGEQYF.

This chain links TRBV28 with TRBJ1-6; weak D call: TRBD1 (5 bases). The CDR3 covers 14 residues. Germline lookup yields CDR1 MDHEN and CDR2 SYDVKM. V lost 6 bases, J lost 6 bases, and 12 bases lay in between. For the CDR3, the DNA is TGTGCCAGCAGCTTACAAAGGGGTAATTCACCCCTCCACTTT. Its translation is CASSLQRGNSPLHF.